This TCR beta chain was obtained from a study of T cell responses to AZD1222 COVID-19 vaccine (dated by TCRdb to the early 2020s). Context from the whole study: Because spike-specific TCR depth and breadth did not differ between the two schedules, AZD1222 recipients who got a second dose at roughly 4 weeks were pooled with those who got a second dose at roughly 12 weeks. A total of around 240 trial participants underwent TCR sequencing, of whom about 200 had received two doses of AZD1222 and some 25 had received two doses of the MenACWY control vaccine. Trial participants were enrolled into age subgroups of 18-55, 56-69 and 70-plus years, which contained approximately 150, 28 and 58 TCR-sequenced participants, respectively. Findings and caveats that apply to the study as a whole: CD4 TCRs associated with the vaccine covered the entire spike protein, and the dominant responses were in regions 160-218 and 743-854. Nearly half of unique spike-specific TCRs reportedly recognized epitopes outside regions mutated in the B.1.351 and B.1.1.7 variants. The 56-69-year group was small, and its depth increase did not reach significance, likely because of low power. Conclusions about previously exposed vaccinees are limited because only five to seven AZD1222 recipients were SARS-CoV-2 seropositive at baseline. After two AZD1222 doses, spike-specific TCR breadth and depth were significantly higher than at day 0 and than in MenACWY recipients. Participants were mostly white British, with more females than males. The authors suggested clonal diversity may have been underestimated. Because no day 14 peak-response samples were available, the repertoires could be characterized only after the peak T cell response.

The junction shows trimming of 6 bases on V and 7 bases on J, plus 12 bases between the germline ends. The CDR3 spans 13 residues, from the cysteine through the phenylalanine. Just the 39-base CDR3 DNA is kept, in frame starting at base 1. Per the germline V gene (reference sequence), LNHDA is the CDR1 and SQIVND is the CDR2. This clone was recorded once. Its specific antigen is unknown. No much larger clone is present one base from it, and per-base qualities are unavailable. Interpreted using the paper, the time point label stands for: baseline before first vaccination. The vaccinee samples were drawn from two UK trials, COV001 and COV002, one of which was a single-blind randomized controlled phase 2/3 trial testing AZD1222 (ChAdOx1 nCoV-19) in healthy adults. For TCRbeta chain sequencing, PBMC samples were collected from trial participants at day 0 and at day 28 after the second dose. The CDR3 regions of human TCRbeta chains were subjected to immunosequencing. From the authors' description of their analysis: Repertoire TCRs were matched against a reference library of SARS-CoV-2-specific TCRs generated with the MIRA antigen-specificity platform. Breadth meant the fraction of unique TCRs that were SARS-CoV-2-associated, whereas depth meant the fraction of total T cells that were SARS-CoV-2-associated. Using the MIRA data, every spike-specific TCR was mapped to the spike region that the TCR reacted to and assigned to either a CD4 or a CD8 class. Log10-transformed breadth and depth values were compared by one-way ANOVA with Sidak's multiple comparisons tests. TCRdb provides this immuneACCESS table in a form limited to in-frame rearrangements. Some clones are lacking; in checked studies, under half of them reflect an unresolved V gene, and why the rest are absent is not known. V and J calls and clone size follow that table, whereas D and trimming were derived from the DNA. The sample contains under 200,000 clones, about 88% of them found a single time. More than 5.5% of the sample rests with the top ten.

This receptor chain uses TRBV19 and TRBJ1-4; the D gene is possibly TRBD1, with 5 bases matching. This sequence originates from an adult in good health. The material was peripheral blood, obtained on day 0 of AZD1222 vaccination. The CDR3 has the sequence CASSPTGVEKLFF. The sequenced DNA is TGTGCCAGTAGCCCGACGGGGGTTGAAAAACTGTTTTTT. When the CDR3 is completed using the reference TRBV19 and TRBJ1-4 genes on either side, the full variable domain is DGGITQSPKYLFRKEGQNVTLSCEQNLNHDAMYWYRQDPGQGLRLIYYSQIVNDFQKGDIAEGYSVSREKKESFPLTVTSAQKNPTAFYLCASSPTGVEKLFFGSGTQLSVL.